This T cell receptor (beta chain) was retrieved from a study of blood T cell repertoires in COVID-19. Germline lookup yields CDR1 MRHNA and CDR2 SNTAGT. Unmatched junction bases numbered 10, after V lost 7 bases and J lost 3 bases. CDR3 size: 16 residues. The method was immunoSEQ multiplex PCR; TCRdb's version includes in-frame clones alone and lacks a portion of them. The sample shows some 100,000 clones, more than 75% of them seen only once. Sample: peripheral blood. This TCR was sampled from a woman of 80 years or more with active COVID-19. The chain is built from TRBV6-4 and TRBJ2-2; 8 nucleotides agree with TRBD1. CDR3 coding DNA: TGTGCCAGCACTCTCGACAGGGGCGGTGACACCGGGGAGCTGTTTTTT. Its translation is CASTLDRGGDTGELFF.